These 10 T cell receptor beta chains were all obtained from the same sample, sequenced in a study of blood T cells in healthy people across ages. A second PCR of about 7 to 11 cycles used a sample-barcoded 5' primer and a J-beta primer mix. TCRdb processed the 5' RACE reads anew with MiXCR; each CDR3 protein has one entry. There are about 830,000 distinct CDR3 sequences in the sample; approximately 59% occur only once, and roughly 26% lies in the top ten. Sequencing input: blood. These receptors all come from a man aged 25 to 40 in good health.

The genes are TRBV2 and TRBJ2-1; D is ambiguous. V was clipped by 1 base and J by 7 bases, with 20 bases between them. CDR1 is SNHLY, CDR2 FYNNEI, per germline. CDR3 length: 17 residues. CDR3 nucleotide sequence: TGTGCCAGCAGTGAAGAAAGGGCCGCAGGAGTAGGTAATGAGCAGTTCTTC. Translating it yields CASSEERAAGVGNEQFF.

The gene calls are TRBV7-8 and TRBJ1-1; 9 bases map to TRBD1. Looked up from germline, CDR1 is SGHVS and CDR2 is FQNEAQ. The CDR3 totals 16 residues. Trimming removed 5 bases from V and 3 bases from J; junction bases left unmatched: 10. CDR3 amino acids: CASSPPDRGTHTEAFF. CDR3 DNA sequence: TGTGCCAGCAGCCCCCCCGACAGGGGGACCCACACTGAAGCTTTCTTT.

Only one count was recorded for this clonotype. The chain has TRBV12-3 or TRBV12-4 and TRBJ1-2, with D possibly being TRBD1 (6 bases). The CDR3 length is 15 residues. Trimming removed 5 bases from V and 7 bases from J, with 20 bases in between. The CDR3: CASSRTGTSRIGYTF. The CDR3, as DNA: TGTGCCAGCAGTCGTACAGGGACGTCTAGAATTGGCTACACCTTC.

This clonotype was seen only a few times. The chain joins TRBV11-2 to TRBJ2-1; 10 bases line up with TRBD2. J was trimmed by 1 base and V by 3 bases; bases with no gene match: 6. Germline values: CDR1 SGHAT, CDR2 FQNNGV. This CDR3 has 17 residues. CDR3 region: CASSFRVSGGSYNEQFF. The CDR3 nucleotides read TGTGCCAGCAGCTTTCGGGTTAGCGGGGGGTCCTACAATGAGCAGTTCTTC. Full variable domain (missing parts from reference TRBV11-2 and TRBJ2-1): EAGVAQSPRYKIIEKRQSVAFWCNPISGHATLYWYQQILGQGPKLLIQFQNNGVVDDSQLPKDRFSAERLKGVDSTLKIQPAKLEDSAVYLCASSFRVSGGSYNEQFFGPGTRLTVL.

The chain links TRBV9 to TRBJ2-7; 10 bases line up with TRBD2. J was trimmed by 5 bases and V by 3 bases; bases with no gene match: 11. There are 16 residues in the CDR3. Per germline, CDR1 SGDLS and CDR2 YYNGEE. The CDR3 region has the DNA TGTGCCAGCAGCGCCGGAGCCGGGACTAGCGTCGACGAGCAGTACTTC. This codes for CASSAGAGTSVDEQYF.

This chain connects TRBV12-3 or TRBV12-4 to TRBJ1-6; 7 nucleotides match TRBD1. After removal of 1 base from V and 9 bases from J, the junction contained 6 bases not matched to a gene. The CDR3 contains 15 residues. The CDR3 is CASSLGGGRGSPLHF. For the CDR3, the DNA is TGTGCCAGCAGTTTAGGAGGGGGCAGAGGTTCACCCCTCCACTTT.

The genes are TRBV28 and TRBJ1-2; no clear D. The CDR3 totals 12 residues. CDR1 and CDR2 (germline): MDHEN, SYDVKM. Trimming removed 0 bases from V and 5 bases from J, with 4 bases in between. The CDR3 loop is CASSLWGYGYTF. The CDR3 DNA reads TGTGCCAGCAGTTTATGGGGATATGGCTACACCTTC.

The V call is TRBV6-5, the J call TRBJ1-4, with TRBD1 as a possible D gene (5 bases). Germline V gives CDR1 MNHEY, CDR2 SVGAGI. CDR3 size: 17 residues. Trimming left V 2 bases short and J 0 bases short, with 13 bases between. In nucleotides, the CDR3 is TGTGCCAGCAGTTACGGGGGAAGGAGGGCAACTAATGAAAAACTGTTTTTT. As protein: CASSYGGRRATNEKLFF.

V is TRBV20-1 and J is TRBJ1-2, with 10 bases fitting TRBD1. Germline CDR1 and CDR2: DFQATT and SNEGSKA (reference sequence). The ends lost 3 bases at V and 7 bases at J; junction bases unmatched: 11. The CDR3 consists of 15 residues. This CDR3 reads CSARRGQGEFRGYTF. The CDR3 region has the DNA TGCAGTGCTAGGAGAGGACAGGGGGAATTCCGTGGCTACACCTTC.

The chain is built from TRBV4-3 and TRBJ2-1; 8 bases are shared with TRBD1. This CDR3 spans 17 amino acids. Trimming took 0 bases from V and 2 from J; bases not matched to a gene: 6. Germline V gene lookup returns CDR1 LGHNA and CDR2 YSLEER. In DNA form, the CDR3 reads TGCGCCAGCAGCCAAGATCCAGGGGGACAGGCCTACAATGAGCAGTTCTTC. As protein: CASSQDPGGQAYNEQFF.